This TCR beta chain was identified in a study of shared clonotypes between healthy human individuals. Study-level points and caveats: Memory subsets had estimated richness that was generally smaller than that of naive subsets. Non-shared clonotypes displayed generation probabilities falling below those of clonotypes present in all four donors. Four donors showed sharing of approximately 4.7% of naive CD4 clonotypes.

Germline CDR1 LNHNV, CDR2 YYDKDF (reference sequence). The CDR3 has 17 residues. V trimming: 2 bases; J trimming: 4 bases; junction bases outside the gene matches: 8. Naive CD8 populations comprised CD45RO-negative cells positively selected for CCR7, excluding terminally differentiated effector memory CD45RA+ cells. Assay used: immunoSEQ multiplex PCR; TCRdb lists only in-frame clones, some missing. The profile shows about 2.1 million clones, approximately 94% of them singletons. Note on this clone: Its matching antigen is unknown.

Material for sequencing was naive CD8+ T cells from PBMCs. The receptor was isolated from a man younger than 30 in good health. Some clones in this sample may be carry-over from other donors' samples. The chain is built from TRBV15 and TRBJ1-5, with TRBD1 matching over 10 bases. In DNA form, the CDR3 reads TGTGCCACCAGCAGATCCGGACAGGGGGTTAAAAATCAGCCCCAGCATTTT. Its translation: CATSRSGQGVKNQPQHF.